This T cell receptor beta chain was sequenced for a study of regulatory T cells in long-lasting Graves disease. This clonotype was counted only a few times. The CDR3 length is 14 residues. V shed 3 bases and J 3 bases; nucleotides not matched to a gene: 4. CDR1 WNHNN and CDR2 SYGVQD come from the germline V gene (reference sequence). Building of the TCR beta libraries involved iRepertoire HTBI primers and Arm-PCR of CDR3 regions. TCRdb reanalysed the multiplex PCR reads using MiXCR and keeps one entry per CDR3 protein. The table lists under 700,000 distinct CDR3 sequences, around 15% of them singletons. Noted time point: newly diagnosed GD, antithyroid drugs for less than 3 months. The TCR library was made from RNA extracted from PBMCs. The same sample was also used in a study of T cells in Graves' hyperthyroidism and ophthalmopathy.

Sequences were derived from peripheral blood mononuclear cells (PBMCs), sampled at new diagnosis, from a patient treated with antithyroid drugs. The origin of this receptor is a woman aged 35-65 years with Graves disease. This sequence joins TRBV10-1 and TRBJ2-5, with TRBD2 matching 7 bases. Here the CDR3 reads CASSDPGGKETQYF. CDR3 nucleotide sequence: TGCGCCAGCAGTGATCCGGGAGGCAAAGAGACCCAGTACTTC.